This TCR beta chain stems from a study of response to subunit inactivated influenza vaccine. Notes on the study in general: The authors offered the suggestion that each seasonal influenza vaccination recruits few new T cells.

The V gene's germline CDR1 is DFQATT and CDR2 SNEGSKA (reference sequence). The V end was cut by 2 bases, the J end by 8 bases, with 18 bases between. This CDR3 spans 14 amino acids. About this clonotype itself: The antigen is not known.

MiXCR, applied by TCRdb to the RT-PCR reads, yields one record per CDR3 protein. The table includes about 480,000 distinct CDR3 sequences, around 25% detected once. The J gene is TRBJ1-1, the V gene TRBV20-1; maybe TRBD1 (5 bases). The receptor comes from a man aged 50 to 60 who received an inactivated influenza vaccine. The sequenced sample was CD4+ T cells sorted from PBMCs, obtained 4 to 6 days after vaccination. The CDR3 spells CSARFAGFAPEAFF. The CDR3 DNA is TGCAGTGCTAGATTTGCAGGGTTCGCACCAGAAGCTTTCTTT.